The 31 T cell receptor beta chains listed next were all sequenced from one sample in a study of shared clonotypes between healthy human individuals. Generated by immunoSEQ multiplex PCR, the TCRdb table keeps only in-frame clones and is missing some. The top ten clones hold 0.45% of a sample with 1.5 million to 1.9 million clones, 95% to 99% of them seen once. Source material: naive CD4+ T cells sorted from blood. Specified subset: CD45RA+ positively selected. The receptors come from a man aged 25 to 40 in good health.

The V and J genes are TRBV11-3 and TRBJ2-2, with D perhaps matching TRBD2 (6 bases). Germline assignment: CDR1 SGHNT and CDR2 YENEEA. The CDR3 spans 14 residues. The V gene lost 2 bases and the J gene lost 6 bases, with 10 bases spanning the gap. This chain's CDR3 is CASSLTGVPGELFF. CDR3 coding DNA: TGTGCCAGCAGCTTAACGGGAGTCCCCGGGGAGCTGTTTTTT.

CDR3 nucleotide sequence: TGTGCCAGTAGTATAGGAAGTTGGAATAGCAATCAGCCCCAGCATTTT. It is translated as CASSIGSWNSNQPQHF. The V and J genes are TRBV19 and TRBJ1-5; D gene ambiguous. The length of the CDR3 is 16 residues. The germline CDR1 and CDR2 sequences are LNHDA and SQIVND (reference sequence). V was clipped by 1 base and J by 0 bases, with 10 bases between them.

J is TRBJ2-1 and V is TRBV5-5, with 9 bases aligning to TRBD2. The V and J ends lost 1 base and 6 bases, in that order; junction bases with no gene match: 5. The CDR3 length is 15 residues. The germline CDR1 and CDR2 sequences are SGHKS and YYEKEE (reference sequence). The CDR3 DNA sequence: TGTGCCAGCAGCTTGTTCGCGGGAGGGCTCAATGAGCAGTTCTTC. Protein sequence: CASSLFAGGLNEQFF.

The rearrangement uses TRBV5-4 and TRBJ2-7; 9 bases match TRBD1. CDR1 is SGHNT, CDR2 YYREEE, per germline (reference sequence). With V trimmed by 0 bases and J by 6 bases, 10 bases remained unmatched. The CDR3 runs to 16 residues. For the CDR3, the DNA is TGTGCCAGCAGCTTGGCTGGGGGACAGGGTATAGCCGAGCAGTACTTC. Protein sequence: CASSLAGGQGIAEQYF. The entire variable domain, with the rest obtained from reference TRBV5-4 and TRBJ2-7, is as follows: ETGVTQSPTHLIKTRGQQVTLRCSSQSGHNTVSWYQQALGQGPQFIFQYYREEENGRGNFPPRFSGLQFPNYSSELNVNALELDDSALYLCASSLAGGQGIAEQYFGPGTRLTVT.

J is TRBJ2-1 and V is TRBV9, with 7 bases aligning to TRBD2. Trimming removed 4 bases from V and 6 bases from J; junction bases left unmatched: 4. Germline lookup yields CDR1 SGDLS and CDR2 YYNGEE. CDR3 length: 13 amino acids. The CDR3 DNA reads TGTGCCAGCAGCTCCTGGGAGGGCAATGAGCAGTTCTTC. It is translated as CASSSWEGNEQFF. Using reference TRBV9 and TRBJ2-1 for the parts outside the CDR3, the full variable domain is DSGVTQTPKHLITATGQRVTLRCSPRSGDLSVYWYQQSLDQGLQFLIQYYNGEERAKGNILERFSAQQFPDLHSELNLSSLELGDSALYFCASSSWEGNEQFFGPGTRLTVL.

In this sample, this clone turned up once. The same CDR3 is also encoded by other DNA sequences in this sample. V gene TRBV7-9 combines with J gene TRBJ2-7; D is ambiguous. The CDR3 has 13 amino acids. Germline-derived CDR1 and CDR2 are SEHNR and FQNEAQ (reference sequence). Trimming shortened V by 1 base and J by 4 bases, and 8 bases separated the two germline ends. The DNA for the CDR3 is TGTGCCAGCAGCTTAGTAGGTGGGTACGAGCAGTACTTC. It encodes CASSLVGGYEQYF. Based on the CDR3 plus reference TRBV7-9 and TRBJ2-7, the full variable domain is DTGVSQNPRHKITKRGQNVTFRCDPISEHNRLYWYRQTLGQGPEFLTYFQNEAQLEKSRLLSDRFSAERPKGSFSTLEIQRTEQGDSAMYLCASSLVGGYEQYFGPGTRLTVT.

On this clone itself: At the DNA level, this CDR3 is encoded by other sequences in the same sample as well. CDR3 nucleotide sequence: TGTGCCAGCTCACCTCAGGGGGGTGAGCAGTACTTC. It codes for CASSPQGGEQYF. V and J are TRBV18 and TRBJ2-7; a weak D match, TRBD1 (7 bases). Trimming took 3 bases from V and 7 from J, leaving 10 bases between them. The CDR3 length is 12 residues. From germline, CDR1 is KGHSH and CDR2 LQKENI. The whole variable domain, filled in from reference TRBV18 and TRBJ2-7, reads NAGVMQNPRHLVRRRGQEARLRCSPMKGHSHVYWYRQLPEEGLKFMVYLQKENIIDESGMPKERFSAEFPKEGPSILRIQQVVRGDSAAYFCASSPQGGEQYFGPGTRLTVT.

The V and J genes are TRBV6-5 and TRBJ2-7; 8 bases align to TRBD1. V dropped 7 bases and J dropped 2; count of bases not matched to a gene: 7. The length of the CDR3 is 14 residues. The V gene's germline CDR1 is MNHEY and CDR2 SVGAGI. CDR3 region: CASTTGTGAYEQYF. Here the CDR3 DNA reads TGTGCCAGCACAACCGGGACAGGAGCCTACGAGCAGTACTTC.

The chain links TRBV2 to TRBJ1-2; 9 positions match TRBD1. Germline-derived CDR1 and CDR2 are SNHLY and FYNNEI. CDR3 length equals 14 residues. The trim removed 4 bases at V and 7 bases at J, leaving 7 bases unmatched. This CDR3 reads CASSVSGQGRGYTF. The DNA for the CDR3 is TGTGCCAGCAGTGTTTCGGGACAGGGTCGTGGCTACACCTTC.

The chain employs TRBV5-1 and TRBJ2-3, with D possibly being TRBD2 (6 bases). The CDR3 length is 16 residues. Germline loops: CDR1 SGHRS, CDR2 YFSETQ. V dropped 6 bases and J dropped 0 bases, with 17 bases sitting between them. This CDR3 reads CASTKPTSGSTDTQYF. Written as DNA, the CDR3 is TGCGCCAGCACCAAACCGACCAGCGGGAGCACAGATACGCAGTATTTT.

The chain links TRBV29-1 to TRBJ2-5, with unresolved D. Trimming pared 5 bases from V and 2 bases from J, leaving 12 bases between. The CDR3 has 13 residues. Germline CDR1 SQVTM, CDR2 ANQGSEA. The CDR3 reads CSVKGVLQETQYF. As DNA, the CDR3 is TGCAGCGTTAAGGGCGTACTACAAGAGACCCAGTACTTC.

The chain is built from TRBV6-4 and TRBJ2-2, with D perhaps TRBD1 (6 bases). V was trimmed by 6 bases and J by 1 base, leaving 9 bases between them. Germline values: CDR1 MRHNA, CDR2 SNTAGT. The CDR3 loop spans 14 amino acids. The CDR3 region is CASSLTGNTGELFF. The DNA for the CDR3 is TGTGCCAGCAGCTTGACAGGGAACACCGGGGAGCTGTTTTTT.

This chain joins TRBV25-1 and TRBJ2-7, with 9 bases identical to TRBD1. With 0 bases clipped from V and 4 bases from J, the junction kept 7 bases outside the gene matches. Germline V CDR1 and CDR2: MGHDK, SYGVNS. There are 16 residues in the CDR3. In DNA, the CDR3 is TGTGCCAGCAGTGAATATGAGGGACAGGGAAGGTACGAGCAGTACTTC. Residues: CASSEYEGQGRYEQYF.

Concerning this clone itself: This same CDR3 is encoded by further DNA sequences in the sample. The chain recombines TRBV5-4 with TRBJ1-1; D is unclear. CDR3 length: 13 residues. Germline CDR1 reads SGHNT; CDR2 reads YYREEE (reference sequence). The V end was cut by 2 bases, the J end by 1 base, with 6 bases between. The CDR3 DNA is TGTGCCAGCAGCTTTGACCGGAACACTGAAGCTTTCTTT. Protein: CASSFDRNTEAFF.

This clone has just one count. The V gene is TRBV2, the J gene TRBJ1-5, with D tentatively TRBD1 (5 bases). Trimming cost V 1 base and J 6 bases, with 13 bases left between them. Germline V gives CDR1 SNHLY, CDR2 FYNNEI. The length of the CDR3 is 15 residues. The CDR3 nucleotides are TGTGCCAGCAGTGAAGAGGGGCGCTCGGGTCAGCCCCAGCATTTT. This translates into CASSEEGRSGQPQHF.

This clone was counted once. V and J are TRBV9 and TRBJ1-5, with D maybe TRBD1 (5 bases). Germline CDR1 SGDLS, CDR2 YYNGEE. This CDR3 is 14 amino acids long. With 0 bases removed from V and 3 bases from J, the gap between germline ends came to 7 bases. CDR3 loop: CASSVGQFNQPQHF. The DNA of the CDR3 is TGTGCCAGCAGCGTAGGACAGTTCAATCAGCCCCAGCATTTT.

Worth noting for this clone: At the DNA level, this CDR3 is encoded by other sequences in the same sample as well. V gene TRBV5-1 combines with J gene TRBJ2-2; 7 bases are shared with TRBD1. With 4 bases clipped from V and 5 bases from J, the junction kept 5 bases outside the gene matches. The CDR3 is made up of 14 amino acids. Germline CDR1 SGHRS, CDR2 YFSETQ. The CDR3 loop is CASSLRQGTGELFF. CDR3 sequence (DNA): TGCGCCAGCAGCCTAAGACAGGGTACCGGGGAGCTGTTTTTT.

This chain links TRBV23-1 with TRBJ2-3, with D unresolved. TRBV23-1 is marked as an open reading frame, function uncertain. V lost 1 base to trimming and J lost 1 base, with 15 bases between them. The CDR3 is made up of 17 amino acids. Written as DNA, the CDR3 is TGCGCCAGCAGTCAATTACTGGCACCCCAATGCACAGATACGCAGTATTTT. It yields the protein CASSQLLAPQCTDTQYF.

The chain is built from TRBV19 and TRBJ1-4; D uncertain. Looked up from germline, CDR1 is LNHDA and CDR2 is SQIVND (reference sequence). CDR3 size: 16 residues. With 6 bases removed from V and 7 bases from J, the gap between germline ends came to 21 bases. CDR3 in DNA: TGTGCCAGTAGCCCGTTTCCCCCAGTGGGTGGTGAAAAACTGTTTTTT. Translating gives CASSPFPPVGGEKLFF.

This clone appeared once. This sequence joins TRBV5-5 and TRBJ1-4, with 9 bases matching TRBD1. Germline-derived CDR1 and CDR2 are SGHKS and YYEKEE (reference sequence). The CDR3 spans 15 residues. The V gene end was trimmed by 2 bases and the J gene end by 8 bases; junction bases not matched to a gene: 7. The CDR3 nucleotides read TGTGCCAGCAGCTTCCAGGACAGGGGAGGCGAAAAACTGTTTTTT. Translated, it gives CASSFQDRGGEKLFF.

The chain employs TRBV2 and TRBJ1-2, with 7 bases that match TRBD1. CDR3 size: 14 residues. The germline CDR1 and CDR2 sequences are SNHLY and FYNNEI. Trimming cost V 6 bases and J 4 bases; bases outside gene matches: 8. The CDR3 loop reads CASRPGAGGYGYTF. The DNA of the CDR3 is TGTGCCAGCAGACCGGGGGCAGGGGGCTATGGCTACACCTTC. The variable domain in full, completed from reference TRBV2 and TRBJ1-2, reads EPEVTQTPSHQVTQMGQEVILRCVPISNHLYFYWYRQILGQKVEFLVSFYNNEISEKSEIFDDQFSVERPDGSNFTLKIRSTKLEDSAMYFCASRPGAGGYGYTFGSGTRLTVV.

The rearrangement links TRBV28 to TRBJ2-5; TRBD1 agrees at 8 bases. There are 15 residues in the CDR3. Germline-derived CDR1 and CDR2 are MDHEN and SYDVKM. With V trimmed by 4 bases and J by 0 bases, 4 bases remained unmatched. CDR3 in amino acids: CASSWTGIDQETQYF. The CDR3 coding sequence is TGTGCCAGCAGTTGGACAGGGATAGACCAAGAGACCCAGTACTTC.

The chain couples TRBV4-3 to TRBJ2-5, with 9 nucleotides matching TRBD2. Unmatched junction bases numbered 19, after V lost 0 bases and J lost 5 bases. CDR3 length: 20 amino acids. The V gene's germline CDR1 is LGHNA and CDR2 YSLEER. CDR3 in DNA: TGCGCCAGCAGCCAAGAGGTTGGTAGGGGGCTGACTAGCGGAGGTGAGACCCAGTACTTC. Its protein is CASSQEVGRGLTSGGETQYF.

V gene TRBV18 combines with J gene TRBJ1-3; D is perhaps TRBD1 (5 bases). Germline lookup yields CDR1 KGHSH and CDR2 LQKENI. This CDR3 contains 13 residues. V lost 2 bases and J lost 8, with 10 bases in between. The CDR3 DNA reads TGTGCCAGCTCACCAGGGGGGACGGACACCATATATTTT. It is translated as CASSPGGTDTIYF.

V usage is TRBV5-1 and J usage is TRBJ2-4; the D is unclear. Germline values: CDR1 SGHRS, CDR2 YFSETQ. V lost 1 base to trimming and J lost 0 bases, with 11 bases between them. The CDR3 runs 16 residues. The CDR3 spells CASSLLSDLAKNIQYF. Here the CDR3 DNA reads TGCGCCAGCAGCTTGTTGTCGGATCTAGCCAAAAACATTCAGTACTTC. Supplemented by reference TRBV5-1 and TRBJ2-4, the full variable domain reads KAGVTQTPRYLIKTRGQQVTLSCSPISGHRSVSWYQQTPGQGLQFLFEYFSETQRNKGNFPGRFSGRQFSNSRSEMNVSTLELGDSALYLCASSLLSDLAKNIQYFGAGTRLSVL.

The rearrangement joins TRBV9 to TRBJ1-1, with 7 nucleotides matching TRBD1. V was pared by 4 bases and J by 7 bases, with 13 bases of the junction left unmatched. CDR1 SGDLS and CDR2 YYNGEE come from the germline V gene. This CDR3 has 15 amino acids. CDR3 sequence (DNA): TGTGCCAGCAGCCCGCAGCTTACGACAGGGATTGAAGCTTTCTTT. The encoded protein is CASSPQLTTGIEAFF. The variable domain in full, completed from reference TRBV9 and TRBJ1-1, reads DSGVTQTPKHLITATGQRVTLRCSPRSGDLSVYWYQQSLDQGLQFLIQYYNGEERAKGNILERFSAQQFPDLHSELNLSSLELGDSALYFCASSPQLTTGIEAFFGQGTRLTVV.

The rearrangement links TRBV18 to TRBJ2-5; TRBD2 aligns across 8 bases. Looked up from germline, CDR1 is KGHSH and CDR2 is LQKENI. CDR3 size: 15 residues. The V and J ends lost 0 bases and 4 bases, in that order; junction bases with no gene match: 4. The CDR3 bases are TGTGCCAGCTCACCACCGTCGGGAGGGCTAGAGACCCAGTACTTC. It is translated as CASSPPSGGLETQYF.

This rearrangement joins TRBV7-9 to TRBJ2-7; D call uncertain. The V gene's germline CDR1 is SEHNR and CDR2 FQNEAQ (reference sequence). This CDR3 is built from 12 residues. Deletions cut 2 bases from V and 7 bases from J, with 9 bases between. CDR3 nucleotide sequence: TGTGCCAGCAGCTTATATCGGGTGGAGCAGTACTTC. This translates into CASSLYRVEQYF.

The chain is built from TRBV6-5 and TRBJ2-7, with D perhaps matching TRBD2 (6 bases). The germline V gene has CDR1 MNHEY and CDR2 SVGAGI. Trimming stripped 1 base from V and 7 bases from J, with 11 bases between. The CDR3 runs to 13 residues. The CDR3 region is CASSYYVGGEQYF. CDR3 nucleotide sequence: TGTGCCAGCAGTTACTATGTCGGGGGAGAGCAGTACTTC.

The J gene is TRBJ2-2, the V gene TRBV2; 12 bases match TRBD1. This CDR3 is built from 14 residues. CDR1 and CDR2 from the germline V gene are SNHLY and FYNNEI. With 6 bases clipped from V and 7 bases from J, the junction kept 3 bases outside the gene matches. The CDR3 loop reads CASRGQGADGELFF. As DNA, the CDR3 is TGTGCCAGCAGGGGACAGGGGGCCGACGGGGAGCTGTTTTTT.

The chain carries TRBV7-9 and TRBJ2-7; 11 nucleotides match TRBD2. Germline CDR1 and CDR2: SEHNR and FQNEAQ (reference sequence). The V segment lost 5 bases and the J segment 2 bases; nucleotides outside the gene matches: 5. CDR3 length equals 15 residues. The CDR3 DNA follows: TGTGCCAGCAGCCAGGGACTAGCGGTAACCTACGAGCAGTACTTC. Translated: CASSQGLAVTYEQYF.